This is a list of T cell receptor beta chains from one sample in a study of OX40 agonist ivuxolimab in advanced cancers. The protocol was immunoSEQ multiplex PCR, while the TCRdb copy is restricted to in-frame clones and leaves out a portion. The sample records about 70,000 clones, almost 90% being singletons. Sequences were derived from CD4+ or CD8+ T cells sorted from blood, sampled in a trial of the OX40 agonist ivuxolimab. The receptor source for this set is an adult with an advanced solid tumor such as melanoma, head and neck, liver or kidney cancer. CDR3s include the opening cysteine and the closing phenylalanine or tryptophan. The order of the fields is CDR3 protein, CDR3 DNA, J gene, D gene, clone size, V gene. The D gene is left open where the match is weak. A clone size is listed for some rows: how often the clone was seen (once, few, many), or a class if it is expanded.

CASSPDRVWYGYTF	TGTGCCAGCAGCCCGGACAGGGTGTGGTATGGCTACACCTTC	TRBJ1-2	TRBD1	-	TRBV5-4
CASSTSGGYTF	TGTGCCAGTAGTACGTCTGGAGGCTACACCTTC	TRBJ1-2	-	few	TRBV19
CASSLDSGANVLTF	TGCGCCAGCAGCTTGGACTCTGGGGCCAACGTCCTGACTTTC	TRBJ2-6	-	once	TRBV5-1
CASSSSGQGSTDTQYF	TGTGCCAGCAGCTCCTCGGGGCAGGGGAGCACAGATACGCAGTATTTT	TRBJ2-3	-	-	TRBV5-6
CASSLGMGSEQFF	TGTGCCAGCAGCTTGGGGATGGGGAGCGAGCAGTTCTTC	TRBJ2-1	-	-	TRBV5-6
CASSLAGTSGYDQYF	TGTGCCAGCAGCTTAGCCGGGACTAGCGGCTACGATCAGTACTTC	TRBJ2-7	TRBD2	-	TRBV11-2
CASSSNQGDTQYF	TGTGCCAGCAGCTCGAACCAGGGAGATACGCAGTATTTT	TRBJ2-3	-	once	TRBV7-8
CASSFLGDNEQFF	TGTGCCAGCAGCTTTTTAGGGGACAATGAGCAGTTCTTC	TRBJ2-1	-	-	TRBV7-9
CSVDGWDTEAFF	TGCAGCGTTGATGGATGGGACACTGAAGCTTTCTTT	TRBJ1-1	-	-	TRBV29-1
CAWSVLGGGESPLHF	TGTGCCTGGAGTGTACTCGGAGGAGGGGAATCACCCCTCCACTTT	TRBJ1-6	-	-	TRBV30
CASSPPQGAYEQYF	TGTGCCAGCAGTCCCCCACAGGGGGCCTACGAGCAGTACTTC	TRBJ2-7	TRBD1	-	TRBV6-5
CASSTTENYGYTF	TGCGCCAGCAGCACTACAGAAAACTATGGCTACACCTTC	TRBJ1-2	-	once	TRBV5-1
CSVAPWLAGNYNEQFF	TGCAGCGTTGCCCCTTGGCTAGCGGGGAACTACAATGAGCAGTTCTTC	TRBJ2-1	TRBD2	-	TRBV29-1
CASTTVIPEAFF	TGTGCCAGCACGACAGTCATCCCTGAAGCTTTCTTT	TRBJ1-1	-	few	TRBV28
CASSRSQDSYGYTF	TGTGCCAGCAGCCGTTCACAGGACAGCTATGGCTACACCTTC	TRBJ1-2	-	-	TRBV6-6
CASTQGRLKETQYF	TGTGCCAGCACCCAAGGGAGGCTGAAAGAGACCCAGTACTTC	TRBJ2-5	-	-	TRBV11-3
CASSRLAGGYNEQFF	TGTGCCAGCAGTAGACTAGCGGGGGGCTACAATGAGCAGTTCTTC	TRBJ2-1	TRBD2	-	TRBV2
CASSPAFAGGAGGELFF	TGTGCCAGCAGCCCCGCCTTCGCGGGAGGGGCGGGCGGGGAGCTGTTTTTT	TRBJ2-2	TRBD2	-	TRBV9
CASRKVASDHQPQHF	TGTGCCAGCAGGAAGGTAGCGTCCGACCATCAGCCCCAGCATTTT	TRBJ1-5	-	-	TRBV2
CASSLYDPDSYEQYF	TGTGCCAGCAGCTTATATGACCCGGACTCCTACGAGCAGTACTTC	TRBJ2-7	-	-	TRBV11-2